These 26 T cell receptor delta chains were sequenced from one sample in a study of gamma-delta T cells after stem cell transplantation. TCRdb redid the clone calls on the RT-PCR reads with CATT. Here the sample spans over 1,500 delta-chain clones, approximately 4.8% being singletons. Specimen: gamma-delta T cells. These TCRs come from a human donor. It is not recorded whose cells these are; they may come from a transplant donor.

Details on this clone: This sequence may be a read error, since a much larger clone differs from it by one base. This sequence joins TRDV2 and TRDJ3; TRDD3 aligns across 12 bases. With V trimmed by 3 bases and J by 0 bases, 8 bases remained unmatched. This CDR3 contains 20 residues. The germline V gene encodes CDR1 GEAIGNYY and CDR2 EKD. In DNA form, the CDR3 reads TGTGCCTGTGACGCCGTACTGGGGGATACAGTCTCCTGGGACACCCGACAGATGTTTTTC. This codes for CACDAVLGDTVSWDTRQMFF.

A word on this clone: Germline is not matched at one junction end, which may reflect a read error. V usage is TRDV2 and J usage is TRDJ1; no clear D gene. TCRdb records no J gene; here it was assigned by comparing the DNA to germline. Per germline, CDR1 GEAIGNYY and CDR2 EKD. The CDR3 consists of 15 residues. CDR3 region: CAYDTLGAPTDKLIF. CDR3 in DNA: TGTGCCTATGACACCTTGGGAGCCCCCACCGATAAACTCATCTTT.

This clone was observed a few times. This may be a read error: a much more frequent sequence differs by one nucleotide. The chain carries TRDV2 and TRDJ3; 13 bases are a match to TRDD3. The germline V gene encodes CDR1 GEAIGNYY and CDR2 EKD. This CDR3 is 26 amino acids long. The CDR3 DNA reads TGTGCCTGTGACGCGGTACTGGGGGATACGGGCCCAAACGCGTCTCCAAGCTCCTGGGGCACCCGACAGATGTTTTTC. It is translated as CACDAVLGDTGPNASPSSWGTRQMFF.

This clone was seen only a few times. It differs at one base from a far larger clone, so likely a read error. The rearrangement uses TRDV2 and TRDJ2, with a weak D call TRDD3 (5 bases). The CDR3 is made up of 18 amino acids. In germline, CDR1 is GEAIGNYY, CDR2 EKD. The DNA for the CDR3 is TGTGCCTGTGACACCGTCCGGGGGGTCCCCTCTTTGACAGCACGACTCTTCTTT. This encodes CACDTVRGVPSLTARLFF.

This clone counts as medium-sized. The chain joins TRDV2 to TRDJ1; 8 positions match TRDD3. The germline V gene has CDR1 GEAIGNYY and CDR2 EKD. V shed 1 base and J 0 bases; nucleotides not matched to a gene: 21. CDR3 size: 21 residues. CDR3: CACDTLSPRTGGLAYTDKLIF. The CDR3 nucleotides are TGTGCCTGTGACACTCTTTCCCCACGTACTGGGGGCCTAGCGTACACCGATAAACTCATCTTT.

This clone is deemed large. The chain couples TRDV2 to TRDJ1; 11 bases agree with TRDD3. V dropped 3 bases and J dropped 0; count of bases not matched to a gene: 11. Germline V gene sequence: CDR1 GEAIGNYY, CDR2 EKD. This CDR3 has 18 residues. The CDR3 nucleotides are TGTGCCTGTGACTTACTGGGGGATAGCATGGCGTACACCGATAAACTCATCTTT. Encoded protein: CACDLLGDSMAYTDKLIF.

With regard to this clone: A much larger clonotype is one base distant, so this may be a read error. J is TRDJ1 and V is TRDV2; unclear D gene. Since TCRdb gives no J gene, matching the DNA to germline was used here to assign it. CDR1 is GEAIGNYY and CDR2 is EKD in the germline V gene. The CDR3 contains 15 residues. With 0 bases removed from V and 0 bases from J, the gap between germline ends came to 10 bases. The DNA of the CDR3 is TGTGCCTGTGACACCGGTACTGTAAACACCGATAAACTCATCTTT. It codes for CACDTGTVNTDKLIF.

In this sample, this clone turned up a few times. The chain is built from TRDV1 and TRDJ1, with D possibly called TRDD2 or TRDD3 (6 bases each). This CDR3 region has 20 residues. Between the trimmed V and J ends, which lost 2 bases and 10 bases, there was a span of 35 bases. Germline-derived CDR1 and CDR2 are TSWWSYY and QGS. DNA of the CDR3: TGTGCTCTTGGGGAAAGTTTCCGGGTGGTCCTACCCCGTGGGGGTCAAAGACTCATCTTT. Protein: CALGESFRVVLPRGGQRLIF.

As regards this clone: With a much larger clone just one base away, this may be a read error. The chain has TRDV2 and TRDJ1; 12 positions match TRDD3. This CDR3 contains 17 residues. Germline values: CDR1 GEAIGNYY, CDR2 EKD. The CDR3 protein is CACDSLGDTEDTDKPIF. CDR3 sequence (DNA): TGTGCCTGTGACTCTCTGGGGGATACGGAGGACACCGATAAACCCATCTTT.

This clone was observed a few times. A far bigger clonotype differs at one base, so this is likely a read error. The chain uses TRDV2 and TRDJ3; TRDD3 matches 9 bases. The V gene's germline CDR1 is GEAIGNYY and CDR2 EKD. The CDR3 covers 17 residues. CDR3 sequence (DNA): TGTGCCTGTGACCCGCTAGGGGATACGTGGGACGCCCGACAGATGTTTTTC. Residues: CACDPLGDTWDARQMFF.

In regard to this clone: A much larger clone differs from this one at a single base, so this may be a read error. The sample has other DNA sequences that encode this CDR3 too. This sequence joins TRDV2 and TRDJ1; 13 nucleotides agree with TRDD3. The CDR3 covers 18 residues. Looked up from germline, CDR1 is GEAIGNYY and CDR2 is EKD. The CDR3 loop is CACDTLLGDTRYTDKLIF. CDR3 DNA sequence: TGTGCCTGCGACACCTTACTGGGGGATACGCGGTACACCGATAAACTCATCTTT.

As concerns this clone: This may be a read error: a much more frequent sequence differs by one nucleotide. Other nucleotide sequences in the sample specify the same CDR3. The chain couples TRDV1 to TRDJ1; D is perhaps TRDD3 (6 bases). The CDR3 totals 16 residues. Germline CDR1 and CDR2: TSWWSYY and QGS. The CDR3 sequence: CALGEQRWGVIDKLIF. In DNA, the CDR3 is TGTGCTCTTGGAGAACAAAGATGGGGGGTAATCGATAAACTCATCTTT.

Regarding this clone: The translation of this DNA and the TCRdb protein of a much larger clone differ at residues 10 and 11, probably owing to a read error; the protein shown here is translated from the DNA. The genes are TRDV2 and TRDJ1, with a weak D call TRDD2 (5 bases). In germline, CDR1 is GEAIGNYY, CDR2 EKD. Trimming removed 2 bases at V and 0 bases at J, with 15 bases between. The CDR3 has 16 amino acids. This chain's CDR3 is CACDILRGKYTDKLIF. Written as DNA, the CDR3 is TGTGCCTGTGACATCCTTCGAGGCAAGTACACCGATAAACTCATCTTT.

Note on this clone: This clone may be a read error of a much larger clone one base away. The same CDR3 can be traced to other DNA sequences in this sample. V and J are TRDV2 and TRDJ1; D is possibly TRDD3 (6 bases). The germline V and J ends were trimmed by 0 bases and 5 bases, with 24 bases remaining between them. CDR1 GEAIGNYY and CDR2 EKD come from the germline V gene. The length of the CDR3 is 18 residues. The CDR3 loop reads CACDTASGDTRLRDKLIF. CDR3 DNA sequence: TGTGCCTGTGACACCGCTTCGGGGGACACACGTCTTCGAGATAAACTCATCTTT.

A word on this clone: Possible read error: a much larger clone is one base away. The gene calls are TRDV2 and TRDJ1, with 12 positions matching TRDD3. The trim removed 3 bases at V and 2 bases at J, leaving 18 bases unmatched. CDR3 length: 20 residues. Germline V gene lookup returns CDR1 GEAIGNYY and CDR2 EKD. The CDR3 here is CACDAVEHLLGDTRTDKLIF. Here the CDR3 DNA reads TGTGCCTGTGACGCCGTTGAGCACTTGCTGGGGGATACGAGGACCGATAAACTCATCTTT.

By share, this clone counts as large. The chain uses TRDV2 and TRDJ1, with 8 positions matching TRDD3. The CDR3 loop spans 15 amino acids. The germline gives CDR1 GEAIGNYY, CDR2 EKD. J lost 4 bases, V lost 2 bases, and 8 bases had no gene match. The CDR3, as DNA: TGTGCCTGTGACAACTTACTGGGGGCCAGCGATAAACTCATCTTT. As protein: CACDNLLGASDKLIF.

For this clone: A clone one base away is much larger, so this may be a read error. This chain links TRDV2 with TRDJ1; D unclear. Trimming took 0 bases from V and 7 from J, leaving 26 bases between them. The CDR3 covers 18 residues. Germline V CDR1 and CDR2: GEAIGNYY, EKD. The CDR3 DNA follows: TGTGCCTGTGACACCGTACAAGGGACCCAAACTACGGGCGGTAAACTCATCTTT. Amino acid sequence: CACDTVQGTQTTGGKLIF.

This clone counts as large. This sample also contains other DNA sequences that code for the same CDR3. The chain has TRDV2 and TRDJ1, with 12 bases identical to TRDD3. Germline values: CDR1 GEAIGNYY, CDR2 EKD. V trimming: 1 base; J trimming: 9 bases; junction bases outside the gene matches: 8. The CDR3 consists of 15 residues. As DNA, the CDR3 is TGTGCCTGTGACACGGTGCTGGGGGATACGAGTGAACTCATCTTT. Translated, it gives CACDTVLGDTSELIF.

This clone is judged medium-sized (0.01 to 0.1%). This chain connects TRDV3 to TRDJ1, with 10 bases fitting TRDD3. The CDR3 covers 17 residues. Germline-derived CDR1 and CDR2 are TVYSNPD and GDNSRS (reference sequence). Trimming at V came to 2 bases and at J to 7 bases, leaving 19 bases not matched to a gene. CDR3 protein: CAFRLLFLPTGGSKLIF. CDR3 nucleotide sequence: TGTGCCTTTCGACTTCTATTTCTTCCCACTGGGGGATCTAAACTCATCTTT.

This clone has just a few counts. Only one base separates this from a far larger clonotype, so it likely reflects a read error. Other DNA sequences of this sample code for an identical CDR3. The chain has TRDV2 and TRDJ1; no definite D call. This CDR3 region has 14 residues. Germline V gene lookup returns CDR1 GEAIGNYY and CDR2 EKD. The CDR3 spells CACDSVLYTDKLIF. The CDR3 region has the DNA TGCGCCTGTGACTCGGTACTTTACACCGATAAACTCATCTTT.

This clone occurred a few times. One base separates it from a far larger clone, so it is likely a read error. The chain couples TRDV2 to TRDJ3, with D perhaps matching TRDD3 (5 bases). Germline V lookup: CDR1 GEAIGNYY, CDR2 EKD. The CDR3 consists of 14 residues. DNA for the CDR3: TGTGCCGCCTCGGCAGTCTGGGACGCCCGACAGATGTTTTTC. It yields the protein CAASAVWDARQMFF.

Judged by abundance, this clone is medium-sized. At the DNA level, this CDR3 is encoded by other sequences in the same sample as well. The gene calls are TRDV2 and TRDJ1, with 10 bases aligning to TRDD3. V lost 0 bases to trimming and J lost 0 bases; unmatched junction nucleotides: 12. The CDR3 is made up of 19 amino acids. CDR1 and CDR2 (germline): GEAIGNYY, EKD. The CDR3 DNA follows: TGTGCCTGTGACACCGTTACTGGGGGATTCATCCCGTACACCGATAAACTCATCTTT. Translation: CACDTVTGGFIPYTDKLIF.

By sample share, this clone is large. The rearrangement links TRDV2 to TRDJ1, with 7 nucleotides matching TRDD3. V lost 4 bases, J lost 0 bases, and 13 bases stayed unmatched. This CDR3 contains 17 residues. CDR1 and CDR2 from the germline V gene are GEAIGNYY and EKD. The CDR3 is CACESLVGEQYTDKLIF. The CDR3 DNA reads TGTGCCTGTGAGTCTCTGGTGGGGGAACAGTACACCGATAAACTCATCTTT.

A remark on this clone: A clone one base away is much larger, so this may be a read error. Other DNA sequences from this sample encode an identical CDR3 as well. DNA for the CDR3: TGCGCCTGTGACACCGCTGGGGGAAGCTCCTGGGACACCCGACAGATGTTTTTC. It codes for CACDTAGGSSWDTRQMFF. The chain links TRDV2 to TRDJ3; 8 nucleotides line up with TRDD3. CDR1 and CDR2 from the germline V gene are GEAIGNYY and EKD. The CDR3 totals 18 residues.

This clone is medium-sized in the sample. CDR3 in amino acids: CACDVLGDHDTDKLIF. CDR3 nucleotide sequence: TGTGCCTGTGACGTACTGGGGGATCACGACACCGATAAACTCATCTTT. This chain joins TRDV2 and TRDJ1; 10 bases are a match to TRDD3. After removal of 3 bases from V and 0 bases from J, the junction contained 6 bases not matched to a gene. The CDR3 sequence is 16 residues long. CDR1 is GEAIGNYY and CDR2 is EKD in the germline V gene.

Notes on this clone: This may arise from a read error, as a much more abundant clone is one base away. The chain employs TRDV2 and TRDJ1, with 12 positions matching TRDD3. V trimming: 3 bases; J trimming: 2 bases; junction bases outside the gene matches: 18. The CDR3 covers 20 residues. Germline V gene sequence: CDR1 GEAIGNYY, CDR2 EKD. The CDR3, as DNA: TGTGCCTGTGACGCCGTTGAGCACTCGCTGGGGGATACGAAGACCGATAAACTCATCTTT. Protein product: CACDAVEHSLGDTKTDKLIF.